This TCR beta chain was sequenced for a study of blood T cell repertoires in COVID-19. Study in general: Spain, Italy and the United States supplied samples that represented acute and convalescent COVID-19. PBMCs, B-cell-depleted T cells, or T cells were the source of the cDNA or gDNA that made up the material.

This clone has a single count. In the authors' workflow: Amplification of reference gene primers provided the estimated nucleated cell counts. Libraries were prepared by immunoSEQ multiplex PCR; TCRdb keeps only in-frame clonotypes and omits some of them. D and trimming were read from the DNA, whereas the V and J calls and clone size are those reported in that table. This table has 90,000 to 150,000 clones, 85% appearing once. Germline V CDR1 and CDR2: KGHSH, LQKENI. The CDR3 totals 15 residues. The ends lost 3 bases at V and 7 bases at J; junction bases unmatched: 4. V usage is TRBV18 and J usage is TRBJ1-6, with 9 bases identical to TRBD1. The clonotype comes from a man older than 75 with acute or convalescent COVID-19. The sequencing input was peripheral blood. CDR3 bases: TGTGCCAGCTCACCGGACAGGGGAGGGAATTCACCCCTCCACTTT. This sequence encodes CASSPDRGGNSPLHF.